This T cell receptor beta chain was documented in a study of cytomegalovirus exposure and HLA in healthy donors. Whole-study findings and limits: What was likely a sequencing artifact was a cluster of highly shared sequence variants.

Germline CDR1 is SGHRS and CDR2 is YFSETQ. The V end was cut by 0 bases, the J end by 1 base, with 16 bases between. CDR3 length: 17 residues. Use of 60 Vbeta and 13 Jbeta primers characterized the PCR. Under the authors' procedure: As a later analysis found, there were 70 million to 100 million unique TCR beta chains, of which around 10 million were shared. TCRdb keeps only in-frame clones here, not all; method: immunoSEQ multiplex PCR. Clone size and the V and J calls come from that table; the DNA yielded D and trimming. This table has about 160,000 clones, roughly 82% appearing once. With regard to this clone: Its cognate antigen is unknown.

The TCR was taken from a girl between 5 and 17 years old in good health and CMV-seropositive. The sequenced sample was PBMCs. The chain carries TRBV5-1 and TRBJ2-5; TRBD1 might be the D (5 bases). CDR3 amino acids: CASSLGTTRVGQETQYF. The CDR3 bases are TGCGCCAGCAGCTTGGGGACGACCAGGGTAGGCCAAGAGACCCAGTACTTC.